Presented here are 20 T cell receptor beta chains from one specimen sequenced in a study of cytomegalovirus exposure and HLA in healthy donors. 60 Vbeta and 13 Jbeta primers were used in PCR. Method: immunoSEQ multiplex PCR; TCRdb's copy keeps in-frame clones and lacks some. The repertoire has about 120,000 clones, just over 65% of them found once; the top ten carry approximately 1.4%. Sequencing input: PBMCs. These receptors were taken from a man aged 18 to 30 in good health and CMV-seronegative.

The rearrangement joins TRBV5-1 to TRBJ2-6; D may be TRBD1 (5 bases). CDR1 SGHRS and CDR2 YFSETQ come from the germline V gene. The V end lost 1 base, the J end lost 2 bases, and 7 bases lay between the germline ends. The CDR3 is made up of 15 amino acids. The CDR3 loop reads CASSLLQAGANVLTF. The CDR3, as DNA: TGCGCCAGCAGCTTGTTACAGGCTGGGGCCAACGTCCTGACTTTC.

The gene calls are TRBV4-2 and TRBJ1-3, with D possibly matching TRBD1 (5 bases). This CDR3 has 16 residues. Germline CDR1 LGHNA, CDR2 YNFKEQ. Trimming stripped 0 bases from V and 4 bases from J, with 13 bases between. The CDR3: CASSQDGGGTGNTIYF. The CDR3 bases are TGTGCCAGCAGCCAAGATGGGGGGGGGACCGGAAACACCATATATTTT.

This chain links TRBV28 with TRBJ2-1, with 8 bases that match TRBD2. The CDR3 spans 14 residues. Trimming at V came to 6 bases and at J to 5 bases, leaving 6 bases not matched to a gene. Germline CDR1 MDHEN, CDR2 SYDVKM. The CDR3 spells CASRGGRRNNEQFF. For the CDR3, the DNA is TGTGCCAGCAGGGGCGGGAGGAGGAACAATGAGCAGTTCTTC.

The gene calls are TRBV9 and TRBJ1-2, with TRBD1 as a possible D gene (5 bases). V lost 0 bases to trimming and J lost 1 base, with 13 bases between them. This CDR3 has 16 residues. Germline V gene data show CDR1 as SGDLS and CDR2 as YYNGEE. CDR3 nucleotide sequence: TGTGCCAGCAGCGTAGCTAAAGCGACAGATAACTATGGCTACACCTTC. Protein sequence: CASSVAKATDNYGYTF.

The chain joins TRBV7-2 to TRBJ1-2; possible D gene TRBD1, 6 bases. Trimming removed 6 bases at V and 5 bases at J, with 22 bases between. The CDR3 has 16 amino acids. In germline, CDR1 is SGHTA, CDR2 FQGNSA. The CDR3 DNA reads TGTGCCAGCAGGGGACAAGGGACAAAAAGGCAATATGGCTACACCTTC. It translates to CASRGQGTKRQYGYTF.

This clone has more than one count but fewer than ten. The chain combines TRBV6-6 with TRBJ1-1; 10 positions match TRBD1. The CDR3 runs 14 residues. The germline V gene encodes CDR1 MNHNY and CDR2 SVGAGI (reference sequence). The ends lost 7 bases at V and 4 bases at J; junction bases unmatched: 6. This CDR3 is CASTPDRGSTEAFF. In DNA, the CDR3 is TGTGCCAGCACCCCGGACAGGGGGAGCACTGAAGCTTTCTTT.

The chain couples TRBV28 to TRBJ2-5; 8 bases map to TRBD1. V shed 5 bases and J 3 bases; nucleotides not matched to a gene: 8. The CDR3 runs to 15 residues. The germline CDR1 and CDR2 sequences are MDHEN and SYDVKM. DNA of the CDR3: TGTGCCAGCAGTCGCCCGACAGGGGTGGAAGAGACCCAGTACTTC. Translation: CASSRPTGVEETQYF. Full variable domain (missing parts from reference TRBV28 and TRBJ2-5): DVKVTQSSRYLVKRTGEKVFLECVQDMDHENMFWYRQDPGLGLRLIYFSYDVKMKEKGDIPEGYSVSREKKERFSLILESASTNQTSMYLCASSRPTGVEETQYFGPGTRLLVL.

The chain carries TRBV5-5 and TRBJ2-7; 9 bases are a match to TRBD1. Germline values: CDR1 SGHKS, CDR2 YYEKEE (reference sequence). This CDR3 comprises 16 residues. Unmatched junction bases numbered 11, after V lost 3 bases and J lost 4 bases. The CDR3 coding sequence is TGTGCCAGCAGCTCGGTTGCGGGACAGGGAAAATACGAGCAGTACTTC. This codes for CASSSVAGQGKYEQYF.

This clone was detected only once. The rearrangement links TRBV7-2 to TRBJ1-1; D is ambiguous. Germline CDR1 reads SGHTA; CDR2 reads FQGNSA. Between the trimmed V and J ends, which lost 4 bases and 4 bases, there was a span of 16 bases. CDR3 length equals 15 residues. The DNA of the CDR3 is TGTGCCAGCAGCTCATACGGAGGGTCGTCCACTGAAGCTTTCTTT. It is translated as CASSSYGGSSTEAFF.

This clone was observed a few times. This chain links TRBV15 with TRBJ2-1, with 7 bases matching TRBD2. This CDR3 region has 16 residues. Unmatched junction bases numbered 7, after V lost 5 bases and J lost 0 bases. From germline, CDR1 is LNHNV and CDR2 YYDKDF (reference sequence). The CDR3 DNA sequence: TGTGCCACCAGCGGTATAACTAGCGACTCCTACAATGAGCAGTTCTTC. It specifies CATSGITSDSYNEQFF.

The J gene is TRBJ1-1, the V gene TRBV6-5, with TRBD1 identical over 9 bases. The CDR3 loop spans 15 amino acids. Trimming removed 4 bases from V and 0 bases from J; junction bases left unmatched: 3. Germline V gives CDR1 MNHEY, CDR2 SVGAGI. The CDR3 DNA follows: TGTGCCAGCAGTTGGCGGACAGGGGTGAACACTGAAGCTTTCTTT. Amino acids: CASSWRTGVNTEAFF.

This rearrangement joins TRBV6-1 to TRBJ2-7; a possible D gene is TRBD1 (6 bases). This CDR3 comprises 13 residues. With 6 bases removed from V and 7 bases from J, the gap between germline ends came to 16 bases. Germline assignment: CDR1 MNHNS and CDR2 SASEGT. CDR3 sequence: CASRDRSIGEQYF. CDR3 in DNA: TGTGCCAGCAGAGACAGGTCCATCGGGGAGCAGTACTTC.

This clone was seen a few times. This chain connects TRBV5-6 to TRBJ2-5; TRBD2 matches 10 bases. From germline, CDR1 is SGHDT and CDR2 YYEEEE. Losses at the gene ends were 1 base for V and 2 bases for J; bases not matched to a gene: 8. This CDR3 is built from 17 residues. The chain's CDR3 is CASSLRPGAGGQETQYF. CDR3 coding DNA: TGTGCCAGCAGCTTGCGCCCGGGAGCGGGGGGGCAAGAGACCCAGTACTTC.

This chain joins TRBV28 and TRBJ1-1; D not certain. Germline V gene data show CDR1 as MDHEN and CDR2 as SYDVKM. V dropped 5 bases and J dropped 8 bases, with 9 bases sitting between them. This CDR3 spans 11 amino acids. CDR3 loop: CASSRGWEAFF. The CDR3 coding sequence is TGTGCCAGCAGTCGGGGTTGGGAAGCTTTCTTT. The full variable domain, in which reference TRBV28 and TRBJ1-1 provide the parts outside the CDR3, is DVKVTQSSRYLVKRTGEKVFLECVQDMDHENMFWYRQDPGLGLRLIYFSYDVKMKEKGDIPEGYSVSREKKERFSLILESASTNQTSMYLCASSRGWEAFFGQGTRLTVV.

The V gene is TRBV27, the J gene TRBJ1-1; no clear D. Trimming took 3 bases from V and 2 from J, leaving 13 bases between them. CDR3 length equals 15 residues. Germline loops: CDR1 MNHEY, CDR2 SMNVEV (reference sequence). This CDR3 is CASSLARGNNTEAFF. In nucleotides, the CDR3 is TGTGCCAGCAGTTTGGCTCGAGGCAATAACACTGAAGCTTTCTTT.

This clone showed up just a few times. The chain couples TRBV27 to TRBJ2-1; 7 bases fit TRBD1. CDR3 size: 14 residues. Germline V gene lookup returns CDR1 MNHEY and CDR2 SMNVEV (reference sequence). The ends lost 5 bases at V and 4 bases at J; junction bases unmatched: 5. CDR3 DNA sequence: TGTGCCAGCAGTAAGTGGACAGGTTACAATGAGCAGTTCTTC. This gives the protein CASSKWTGYNEQFF.

V and J are TRBV4-1 and TRBJ2-4; perhaps TRBD2 as D (6 bases). CDR3 length: 12 amino acids. Germline-derived CDR1 and CDR2 are MGHRA and YSYEKL. Trimming took 1 base from V and 11 from J, leaving 9 bases between them. The CDR3 spells CASSQVPGVQYF. The DNA of the CDR3 is TGCGCCAGCAGCCAAGTACCGGGAGTTCAGTACTTC.

V gene TRBV2 combines with J gene TRBJ1-1, with 10 bases matching TRBD1. V lost 11 bases and J lost 6; bases outside the gene matches: 9. The germline V gene has CDR1 SNHLY and CDR2 FYNNEI. The CDR3 has 13 amino acids. The CDR3 here is CAGGGQGDAEAFF. The CDR3 DNA follows: TGTGCCGGGGGCGGACAGGGGGACGCTGAAGCTTTCTTT.

V is TRBV18 and J is TRBJ1-5; D is uncertain. There are 13 residues in the CDR3. Deletions cut 3 bases from V and 6 bases from J, with 9 bases between. The germline gives CDR1 KGHSH, CDR2 LQKENI. CDR3 DNA: TGTGCCAGCTCACCGGCGAGGTTTCAGCCCCAGCATTTT. It codes for CASSPARFQPQHF.

This clone appeared once. The chain combines TRBV6-5 with TRBJ2-5; TRBD1 is a possible D gene (5 bases). The J call may be wrong; the DNA end is better matched by TRBJ2-7. CDR1 is MNHEY, CDR2 SVGAGI, per germline. This CDR3 has 15 amino acids. CDR3 nucleotides: TGTGCCAGCAGTTACGTTCAGGGCAGCTCCTACGAGCAGTACTTC. Its translation is CASSYVQGSSYEQYF.